Presented here are 9 T cell receptor beta chains from one specimen sequenced in a study of T cells after yellow fever vaccination. TCRdb ran MiXCR on the 5' RACE reads and lists one entry per CDR3 protein. The table shows 450,000 to 550,000 distinct CDR3 sequences, with 21% occurring only once. This material consisted of PBMCs, taken around 3 weeks after the first yellow fever vaccination. The source of these receptors is a young man who received the YFV17D yellow fever vaccine.

This chain uses TRBV7-9 with TRBJ2-7; D gene ambiguous. The CDR3 consists of 12 residues. Germline lookup yields CDR1 SEHNR and CDR2 FQNEAQ (reference sequence). V lost 5 bases, J lost 3 bases, and 8 bases lay in between. The CDR3 region is CASSDQDYEQYV. CDR3 DNA sequence: TGTGCCAGCAGCGATCAGGACTACGAGCAGTACGTC.

The genes are TRBV5-1 and TRBJ1-2, with D tentatively TRBD1 (6 bases). CDR3 length: 13 amino acids. Trimming took 4 bases from V and 9 from J, leaving 16 bases between them. The germline gives CDR1 SGHRS, CDR2 YFSETQ. The chain's CDR3 is CASSPEDSRSYTF. CDR3 bases: TGCGCCAGCAGCCCAGAGGACAGCCGGAGCTACACCTTC.

In this sample, this clonotype turned up a few times. The chain employs TRBV7-2 and TRBJ2-7; 7 bases agree with TRBD1. Germline V gene sequence: CDR1 SGHTA, CDR2 FQGNSA. Unmatched junction bases numbered 4, after V lost 5 bases and J lost 6 bases. The CDR3 totals 12 residues. The CDR3: CASSRTGSEQYF. CDR3 sequence (DNA): TGTGCCAGCAGCCGGACAGGAAGCGAGCAGTACTTC.

The CDR3 here is CASSQTGTGGFYEQYV. The CDR3 bases are TGCGCCAGCAGCCAAACCGGGACAGGGGGTTTCTACGAGCAGTACGTC. This rearrangement joins TRBV4-1 to TRBJ2-7, with 11 bases fitting TRBD1. Germline CDR1 and CDR2: MGHRA and YSYEKL. The CDR3 is made up of 16 amino acids. The V segment lost 2 bases and the J segment 3 bases; nucleotides outside the gene matches: 6.

This chain links TRBV7-3 with TRBJ2-2, with D hard to call. The CDR3 runs to 13 residues. Germline V gives CDR1 SGHTA, CDR2 FQGTGA. Trimming shortened V by 6 bases and J by 8 bases, and 13 bases separated the two germline ends. The CDR3 spells CASSSLDVGELFF. Written as DNA, the CDR3 is TGTGCCAGCAGTTCCCTGGATGTGGGGGAGCTGTTTTTT.

The table lists this clonotype with a few counts. The chain is built from TRBV5-1 and TRBJ2-3, with unresolved D. Germline V CDR1 and CDR2: SGHRS, YFSETQ. The V and J ends lost 0 bases and 2 bases respectively, with 7 bases between them. The CDR3 covers 14 residues. CDR3 region: CASSLGAYTDTQYF. CDR3 nucleotides: TGCGCCAGCAGCTTGGGGGCCTACACAGATACGCAGTATTTT.

This clonotype was detected only a few times. This chain uses TRBV13 with TRBJ2-7; a possible D gene is TRBD2 (6 bases). The V and J ends lost 5 bases and 3 bases respectively, with 20 bases between them. Per the germline V gene, CDR1 is PRHDT and CDR2 is FYEKMQ (reference sequence). This CDR3 is 16 amino acids long. The DNA for the CDR3 is TGTGCCAGCAGCCACGTGACGGGGGATGAATTCTACGAGCAGTACTTC. As protein: CASSHVTGDEFYEQYF.

This clonotype was counted only a few times. This chain uses TRBV7-8 with TRBJ1-5; a weak D match, TRBD1 (6 bases). V shed 5 bases and J shed 7 bases, with 15 bases lying between them. The CDR3 has 14 amino acids. Germline CDR1 SGHVS, CDR2 FQNEAQ. CDR3 nucleotides: TGTGCCAGCAGCCTCGGACAGAGCTGGCAGCCCCAGCATTTT. This translates into CASSLGQSWQPQHF.

V gene TRBV12-3 or TRBV12-4 combines with J gene TRBJ2-5; TRBD2 might be the D (6 bases). CDR3 length: 14 amino acids. V was clipped by 6 bases and J by 5 bases, with 16 bases between them. CDR3 protein: CASRGGPQEETQYF. The DNA of the CDR3 is TGTGCCAGCAGGGGGGGACCACAGGAGGAGACCCAGTACTTC.